The entry that follows covers one TCR beta chain sequence. Per the original data handling: How many nucleated cells were present was estimated from reference gene primer amplification. Using immunoSEQ multiplex PCR, the repertoire was profiled, and TCRdb retains in-frame clones only, with some absent. V and J calls plus clone size are reproduced from that table; the DNA served to infer D and trimming. The repertoire includes around 160,000 clones, about 88% of them detected once, and almost 1% sits in the top ten. The data stem from a study of blood T cell repertoires in COVID-19. Across the study: Samples taken during acute and convalescent COVID-19 were collected in the United States, Italy and Spain. In each case, the material was cDNA or gDNA derived from T cells, B-cell-depleted T cells, or PBMCs.

The CDR3 contains 13 residues. V was pared by 8 bases and J by 5 bases, with 15 bases between. In germline, CDR1 is WSHSY, CDR2 SAAADI. The chain employs TRBV10-2 and TRBJ1-2; a weak D match, TRBD1 (6 bases). The sequence was collected from a man aged 18 to 29 with acute or convalescent COVID-19. Sequenced material: peripheral blood. CDR3 in amino acids: CASGDTPRYGYTF. For the CDR3, the DNA is TGCGCCAGCGGGGACACCCCTCGGTATGGCTACACCTTC.